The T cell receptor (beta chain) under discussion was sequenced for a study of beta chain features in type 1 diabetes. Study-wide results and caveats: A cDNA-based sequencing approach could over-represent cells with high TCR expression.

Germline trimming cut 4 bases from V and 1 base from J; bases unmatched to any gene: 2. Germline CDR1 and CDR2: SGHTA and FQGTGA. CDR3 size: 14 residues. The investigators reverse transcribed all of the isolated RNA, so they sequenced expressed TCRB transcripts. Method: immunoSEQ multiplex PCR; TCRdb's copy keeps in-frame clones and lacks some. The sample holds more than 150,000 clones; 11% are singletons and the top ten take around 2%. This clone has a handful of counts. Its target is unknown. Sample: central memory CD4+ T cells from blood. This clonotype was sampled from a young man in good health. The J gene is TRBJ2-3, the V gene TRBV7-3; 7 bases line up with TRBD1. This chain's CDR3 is CASSYTGGTDTQYF. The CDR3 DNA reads TGTGCCAGCAGCTACACAGGGGGCACAGATACGCAGTATTTT.